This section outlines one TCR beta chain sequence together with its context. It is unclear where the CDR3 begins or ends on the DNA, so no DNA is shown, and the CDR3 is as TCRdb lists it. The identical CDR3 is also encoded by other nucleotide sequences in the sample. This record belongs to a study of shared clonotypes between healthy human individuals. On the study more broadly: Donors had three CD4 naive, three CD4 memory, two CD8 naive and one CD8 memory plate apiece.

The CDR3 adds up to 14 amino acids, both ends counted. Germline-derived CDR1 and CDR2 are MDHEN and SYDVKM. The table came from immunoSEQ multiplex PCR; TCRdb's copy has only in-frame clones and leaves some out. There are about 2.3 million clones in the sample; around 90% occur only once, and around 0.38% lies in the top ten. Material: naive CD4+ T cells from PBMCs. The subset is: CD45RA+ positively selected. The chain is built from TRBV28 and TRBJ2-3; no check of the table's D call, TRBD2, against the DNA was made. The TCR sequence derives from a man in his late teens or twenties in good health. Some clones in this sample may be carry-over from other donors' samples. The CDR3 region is CASSTSGSTDTQYF.